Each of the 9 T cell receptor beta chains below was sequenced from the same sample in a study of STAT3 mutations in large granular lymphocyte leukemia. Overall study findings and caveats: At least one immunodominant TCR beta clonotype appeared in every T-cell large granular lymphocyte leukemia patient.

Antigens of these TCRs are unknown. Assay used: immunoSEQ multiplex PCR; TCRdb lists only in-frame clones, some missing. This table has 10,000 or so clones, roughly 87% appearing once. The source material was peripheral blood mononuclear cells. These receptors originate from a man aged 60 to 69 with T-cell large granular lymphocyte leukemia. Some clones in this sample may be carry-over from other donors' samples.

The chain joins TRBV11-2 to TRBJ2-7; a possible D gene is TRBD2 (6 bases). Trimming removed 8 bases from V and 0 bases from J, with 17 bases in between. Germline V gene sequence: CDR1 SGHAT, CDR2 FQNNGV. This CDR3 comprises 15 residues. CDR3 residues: CASGLLWGVSYEQYF. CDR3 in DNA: TGTGCCAGCGGATTACTTTGGGGGGTCTCCTACGAGCAGTACTTC.

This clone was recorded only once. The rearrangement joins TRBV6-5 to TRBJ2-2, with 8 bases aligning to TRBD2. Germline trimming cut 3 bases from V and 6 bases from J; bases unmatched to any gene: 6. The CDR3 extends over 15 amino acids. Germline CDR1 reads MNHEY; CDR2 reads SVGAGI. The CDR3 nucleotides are TGTGCCAGCAGTTATAGGCGGGGGGCCGCCGGGGAGCTGTTTTTT. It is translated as CASSYRRGAAGELFF.

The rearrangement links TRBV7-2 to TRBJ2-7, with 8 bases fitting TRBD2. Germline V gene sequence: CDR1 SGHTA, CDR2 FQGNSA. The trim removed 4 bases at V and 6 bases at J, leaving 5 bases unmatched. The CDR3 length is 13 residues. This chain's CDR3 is CASSSGGAGEQYF. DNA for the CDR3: TGTGCCAGCAGCTCGGGGGGGGCGGGCGAGCAGTACTTC.

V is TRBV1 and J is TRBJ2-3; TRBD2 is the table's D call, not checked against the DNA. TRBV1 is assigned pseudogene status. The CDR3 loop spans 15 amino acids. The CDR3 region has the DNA TGCACCAGCAGCCAAGTGACTAGCGGCACAGATACGCAGTATTTT. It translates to CTSSQVTSGTDTQYF.

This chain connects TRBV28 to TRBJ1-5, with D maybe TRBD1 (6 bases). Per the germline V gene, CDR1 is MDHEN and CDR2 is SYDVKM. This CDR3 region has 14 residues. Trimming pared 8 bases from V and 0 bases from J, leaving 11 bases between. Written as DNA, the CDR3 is TGTGCCAGCCACGAGGGGGTTAGCAATCAGCCCCAGCATTTT. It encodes CASHEGVSNQPQHF. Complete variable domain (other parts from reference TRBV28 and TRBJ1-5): DVKVTQSSRYLVKRTGEKVFLECVQDMDHENMFWYRQDPGLGLRLIYFSYDVKMKEKGDIPEGYSVSREKKERFSLILESASTNQTSMYLCASHEGVSNQPQHFGDGTRLSIL.

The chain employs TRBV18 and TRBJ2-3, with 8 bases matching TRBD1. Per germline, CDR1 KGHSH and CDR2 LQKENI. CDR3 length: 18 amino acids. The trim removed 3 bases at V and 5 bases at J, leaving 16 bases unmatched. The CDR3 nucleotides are TGTGCCAGCTCACCCATCTCATGGACAGGGACGACGGTAGATACGCAGTATTTT. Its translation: CASSPISWTGTTVDTQYF.

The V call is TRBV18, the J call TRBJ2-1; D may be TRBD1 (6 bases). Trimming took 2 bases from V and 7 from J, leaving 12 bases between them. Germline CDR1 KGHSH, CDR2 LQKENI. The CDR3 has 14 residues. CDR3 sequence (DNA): TGTGCCAGCTCACCAAGGACAGACTTGAATGAGCAGTTCTTC. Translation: CASSPRTDLNEQFF.

The CDR3 region has the DNA TGTGCCAGTAGTATTCAGGGGCCGGGGGCAAATACGCAGTATTTT. It yields the protein CASSIQGPGANTQYF. The chain combines TRBV19 with TRBJ2-3; TRBD1 or TRBD2 may be the D gene (6 bases each). The length of the CDR3 is 15 residues. CDR1 and CDR2 from the germline V gene are LNHDA and SQIVND (reference sequence). The germline V and J ends were trimmed by 3 bases and 7 bases, with 17 bases remaining between them.

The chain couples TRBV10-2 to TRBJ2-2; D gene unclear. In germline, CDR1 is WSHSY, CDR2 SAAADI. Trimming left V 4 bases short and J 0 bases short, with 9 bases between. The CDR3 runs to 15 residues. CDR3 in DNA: TGCGCCAGCAGTGCCCCTCTACCGAACACCGGGGAGCTGTTTTTT. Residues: CASSAPLPNTGELFF.